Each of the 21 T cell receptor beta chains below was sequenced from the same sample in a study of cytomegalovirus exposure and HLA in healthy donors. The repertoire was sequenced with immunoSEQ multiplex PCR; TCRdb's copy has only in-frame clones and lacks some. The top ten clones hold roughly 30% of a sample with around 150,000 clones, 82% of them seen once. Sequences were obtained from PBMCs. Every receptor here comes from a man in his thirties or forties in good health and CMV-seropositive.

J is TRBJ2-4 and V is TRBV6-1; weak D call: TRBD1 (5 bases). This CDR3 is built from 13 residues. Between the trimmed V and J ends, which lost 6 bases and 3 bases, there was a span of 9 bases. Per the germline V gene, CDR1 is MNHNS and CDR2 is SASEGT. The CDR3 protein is CASRGVGKNIQYF. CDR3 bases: TGTGCCAGCAGAGGGGTCGGCAAAAACATTCAGTACTTC.

The CDR3 DNA is TGTGCCAGCAGCTTGCTTGCGGGGCCCGAGTTCTTC. The encoded protein is CASSLLAGPEFF. The rearrangement uses TRBV5-6 and TRBJ2-1; perhaps TRBD2 as D (6 bases). V gave up 1 base and J gave up 14 bases, with 13 bases separating them. CDR1 SGHDT and CDR2 YYEEEE come from the germline V gene. This CDR3 has 12 residues.

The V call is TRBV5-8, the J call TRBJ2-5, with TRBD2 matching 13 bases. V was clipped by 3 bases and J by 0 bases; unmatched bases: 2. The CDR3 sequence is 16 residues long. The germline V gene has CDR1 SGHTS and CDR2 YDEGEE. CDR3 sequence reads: CASSWGLAGYQETQYF. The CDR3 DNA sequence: TGTGCCAGCAGCTGGGGACTAGCGGGGTACCAAGAGACCCAGTACTTC.

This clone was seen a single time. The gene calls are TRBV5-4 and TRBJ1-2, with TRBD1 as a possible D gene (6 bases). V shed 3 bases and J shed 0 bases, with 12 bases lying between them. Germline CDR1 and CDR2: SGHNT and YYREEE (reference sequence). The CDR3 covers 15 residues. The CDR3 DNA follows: TGTGCCAGCAGCTCCAAGACAGGTTCTAACTATGGCTACACCTTC. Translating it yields CASSSKTGSNYGYTF.

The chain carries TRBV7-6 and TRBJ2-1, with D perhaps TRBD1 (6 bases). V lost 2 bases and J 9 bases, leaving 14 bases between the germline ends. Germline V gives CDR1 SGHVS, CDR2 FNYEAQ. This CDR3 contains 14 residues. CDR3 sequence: CASSLPGAHGEQFF. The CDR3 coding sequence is TGTGCCAGCAGCTTACCAGGGGCGCACGGTGAGCAGTTCTTC.

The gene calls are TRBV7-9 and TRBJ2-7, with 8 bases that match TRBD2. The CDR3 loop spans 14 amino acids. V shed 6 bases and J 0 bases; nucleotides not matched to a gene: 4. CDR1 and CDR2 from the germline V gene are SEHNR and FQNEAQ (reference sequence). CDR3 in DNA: TGTGCCAGCAGACCGACTAGCGTCTCCTACGAGCAGTACTTC. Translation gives CASRPTSVSYEQYF.

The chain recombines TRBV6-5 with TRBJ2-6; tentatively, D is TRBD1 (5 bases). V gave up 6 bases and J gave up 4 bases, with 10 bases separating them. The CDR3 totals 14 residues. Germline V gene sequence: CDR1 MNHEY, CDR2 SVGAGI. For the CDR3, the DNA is TGTGCCAGCAGAGCAGGGTCCGGGGCCAACGTCCTGACTTTC. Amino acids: CASRAGSGANVLTF.

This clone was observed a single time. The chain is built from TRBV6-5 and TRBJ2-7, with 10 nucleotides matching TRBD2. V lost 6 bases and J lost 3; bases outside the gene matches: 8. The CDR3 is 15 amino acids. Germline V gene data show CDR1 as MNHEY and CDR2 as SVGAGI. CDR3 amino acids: CASSPGTSVFYEQYF. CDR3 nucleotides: TGTGCCAGCAGCCCCGGGACTAGCGTTTTCTACGAGCAGTACTTC.

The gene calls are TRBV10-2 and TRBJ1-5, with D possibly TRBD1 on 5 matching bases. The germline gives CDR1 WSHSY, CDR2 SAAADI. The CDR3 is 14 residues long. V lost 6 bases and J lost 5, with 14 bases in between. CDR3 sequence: CASSLGGGHQPQHF. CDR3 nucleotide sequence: TGCGCCAGCAGCCTTGGGGGGGGTCATCAGCCCCAGCATTTT.

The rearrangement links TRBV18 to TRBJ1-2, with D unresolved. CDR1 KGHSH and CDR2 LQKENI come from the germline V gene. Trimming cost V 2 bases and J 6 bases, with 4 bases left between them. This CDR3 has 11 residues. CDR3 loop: CASSPIDGYTF. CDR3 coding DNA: TGTGCCAGCTCACCAATAGATGGCTACACCTTC.

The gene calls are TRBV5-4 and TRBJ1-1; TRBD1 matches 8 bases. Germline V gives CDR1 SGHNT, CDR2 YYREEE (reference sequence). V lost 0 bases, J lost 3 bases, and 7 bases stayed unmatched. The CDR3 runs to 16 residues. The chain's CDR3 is CASSLVPRGRDTEAFF. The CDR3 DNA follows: TGTGCCAGCAGCTTGGTCCCCAGGGGGCGCGACACTGAAGCTTTCTTT. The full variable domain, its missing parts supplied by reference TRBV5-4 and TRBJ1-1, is ETGVTQSPTHLIKTRGQQVTLRCSSQSGHNTVSWYQQALGQGPQFIFQYYREEENGRGNFPPRFSGLQFPNYSSELNVNALELDDSALYLCASSLVPRGRDTEAFFGQGTRLTVV.

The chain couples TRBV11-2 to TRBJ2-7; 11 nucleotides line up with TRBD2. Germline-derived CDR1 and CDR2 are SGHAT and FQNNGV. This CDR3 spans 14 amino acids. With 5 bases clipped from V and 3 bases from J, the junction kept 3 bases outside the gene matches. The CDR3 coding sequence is TGTGCCAGCAGCGTACTAGCGGGGGTCTACGAGCAGTACTTC. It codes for CASSVLAGVYEQYF.

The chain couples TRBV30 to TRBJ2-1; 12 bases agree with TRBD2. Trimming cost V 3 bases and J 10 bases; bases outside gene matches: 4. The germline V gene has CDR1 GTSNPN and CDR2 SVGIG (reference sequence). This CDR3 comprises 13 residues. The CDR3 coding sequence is TGTGCCTGGAGAGCTAGCGGGAGGGGCGAGCAGTTCTTC. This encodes CAWRASGRGEQFF. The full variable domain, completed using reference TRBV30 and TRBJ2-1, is SQTIHQWPATLVQPVGSPLSLECTVEGTSNPNLYWYRQAAGRGLQLLFYSVGIGQISSEVPQNLSASRPQDRQFILSSKKLLLSDSGFYLCAWRASGRGEQFFGPGTRLTVL.

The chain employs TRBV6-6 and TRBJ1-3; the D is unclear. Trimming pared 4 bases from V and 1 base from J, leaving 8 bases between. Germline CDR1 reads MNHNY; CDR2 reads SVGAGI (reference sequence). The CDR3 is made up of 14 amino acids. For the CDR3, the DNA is TGTGCCAGCAGTTTCGGAGGGTCTGGAAACACCATATATTTT. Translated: CASSFGGSGNTIYF.

The CDR3 coding sequence is TGTGCCAGCAGCTTGGGACCCGAGGGATGGCAGCCCCAGCATTTT. It is translated as CASSLGPEGWQPQHF. The chain uses TRBV5-5 and TRBJ1-5; unclear D gene. The CDR3 sequence is 15 residues long. Trimming removed 0 bases from V and 7 bases from J, with 14 bases in between. Germline V gives CDR1 SGHKS, CDR2 YYEKEE (reference sequence).

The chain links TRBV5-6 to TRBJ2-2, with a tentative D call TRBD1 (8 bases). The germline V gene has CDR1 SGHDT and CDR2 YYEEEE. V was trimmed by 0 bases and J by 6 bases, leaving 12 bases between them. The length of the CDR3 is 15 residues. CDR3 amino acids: CASSLGQGRAGELFF. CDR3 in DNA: TGTGCCAGCAGCTTGGGACAGGGGAGGGCCGGGGAGCTGTTTTTT.

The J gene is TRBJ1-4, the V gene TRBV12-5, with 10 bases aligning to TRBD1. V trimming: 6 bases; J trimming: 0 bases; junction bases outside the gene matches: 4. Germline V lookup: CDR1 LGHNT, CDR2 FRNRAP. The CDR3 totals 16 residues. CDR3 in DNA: TGTGCTAGTGGCCTCGGACAGGGGGCAACTAATGAAAAACTGTTTTTT. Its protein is CASGLGQGATNEKLFF.

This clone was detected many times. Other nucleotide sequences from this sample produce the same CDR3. The CDR3 coding sequence is TGCGCCAGCAGCACTGGACAGGTTCCCTACGAGCAGTACTTC. Amino acids: CASSTGQVPYEQYF. The chain is built from TRBV5-1 and TRBJ2-7, with TRBD1 matching 7 bases. Germline CDR1 reads SGHRS; CDR2 reads YFSETQ. CDR3 length equals 14 residues. Losses at the gene ends were 4 bases for V and 2 bases for J; bases not matched to a gene: 6.

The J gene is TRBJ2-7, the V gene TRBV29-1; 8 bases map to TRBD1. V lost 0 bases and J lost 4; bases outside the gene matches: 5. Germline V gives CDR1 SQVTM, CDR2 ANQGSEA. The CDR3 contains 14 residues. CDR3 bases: TGCAGCGTTGAAGAGGCAGGGGGCGGTTACGAGCAGTACTTC. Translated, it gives CSVEEAGGGYEQYF.

This chain's CDR3 is CASSLALQGSGYTF. The CDR3 nucleotides read TGTGCCAGCAGCTTAGCTCTACAGGGGAGTGGCTACACCTTC. The chain employs TRBV7-3 and TRBJ1-2, with 7 bases matching TRBD1. J gave up 7 bases and V 2 bases, and 7 bases lay outside the gene matches. Germline lookup yields CDR1 SGHTA and CDR2 FQGTGA. CDR3 length: 14 residues.

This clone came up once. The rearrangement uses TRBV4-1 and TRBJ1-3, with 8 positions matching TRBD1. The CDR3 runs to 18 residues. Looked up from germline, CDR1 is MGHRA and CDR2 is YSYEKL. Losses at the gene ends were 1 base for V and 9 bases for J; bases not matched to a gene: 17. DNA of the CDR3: TGCGCCAGCAGCCAAGTGCATACAGGGGGGTCTGAGAAGGCCACCATATATTTT. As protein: CASSQVHTGGSEKATIYF.